These 17 T cell receptor beta chains came from one sample sequenced in a study of brain T cells in children with intractable seizures. Measured with immunoSEQ multiplex PCR; TCRdb has only the in-frame clones, and not every one. The sample includes over 20,000 clones, roughly 94% of them seen just once. The sequencing used peripheral blood, collected at surgery. The receptors originated from a boy between 10 and 17 years old with focal cortical dysplasia and intractable seizures.

The chain combines TRBV23-1 with TRBJ1-5, with D tentatively TRBD1 (6 bases). TRBV23-1 is flagged as an ORF with uncertain function. The V end lost 8 bases, the J end lost 5 bases, and 13 bases lay between the germline ends. CDR3 length: 13 residues. The chain's CDR3 is CASVYRDYQPQHF. DNA of the CDR3: TGCGCCAGCGTATACAGGGACTATCAGCCCCAGCATTTT.

The chain links TRBV3-1 (or the pseudogene TRBV3-2) to TRBJ1-2; D unresolved. Germline V gene lookup returns CDR1 LGHDT and CDR2 YNNKEL (reference sequence). The CDR3 has 13 residues. V dropped 1 base and J dropped 4 bases, with 7 bases sitting between them. The CDR3 bases are TGTGCCAGCAGCCAAGGCAGCGGCTATGGCTACACCTTC. This encodes CASSQGSGYGYTF.

This sequence joins TRBV10-2 and TRBJ2-3, with TRBD2 matching 12 bases. The trim removed 2 bases at V and 3 bases at J, leaving 6 bases unmatched. Germline lookup yields CDR1 WSHSY and CDR2 SAAADI. CDR3 size: 17 residues. CDR3 residues: CASSETPSGGATDTQYF. CDR3 DNA: TGCGCCAGCAGTGAGACGCCTAGCGGGGGGGCAACAGATACGCAGTATTTT.

This clone was found a few times. V gene TRBV24-1 combines with J gene TRBJ1-1; a weak D match, TRBD1 (5 bases). The germline V gene has CDR1 KGHDR and CDR2 SFDVKD. This CDR3 comprises 15 residues. Trimming removed 7 bases at V and 1 base at J, with 15 bases between. CDR3 DNA: TGTGCCACCAGCCCGTCCGGGACTGCGAACACTGAAGCTTTCTTT. Translated, it gives CATSPSGTANTEAFF.

This clone was observed once. The J gene is TRBJ1-1, the V gene TRBV7-9; no reliable D call. This CDR3 is 16 amino acids long. CDR1 and CDR2 (germline): SEHNR, FQNEAQ (reference sequence). Trimming left V 5 bases short and J 0 bases short, with 16 bases between. The CDR3 DNA reads TGTGCCAGCAGCCCGCCCTCGGACTATCTGAACACTGAAGCTTTCTTT. Its protein is CASSPPSDYLNTEAFF.

In its sample, this clone was seen once. The rearrangement links TRBV2 to TRBJ2-3; 11 bases map to TRBD1. CDR3 length: 14 residues. Germline CDR1 is SNHLY and CDR2 is FYNNEI. Trimming took 7 bases from V and 4 from J; bases not matched to a gene: 4. This chain's CDR3 is CASTWTGGADTQYF. The CDR3 DNA reads TGTGCCAGCACTTGGACAGGGGGCGCAGATACGCAGTATTTT.

Here the CDR3 reads CASRPGLAGGTDTQYF. CDR3 coding DNA: TGTGCTTCTCGTCCGGGACTAGCGGGGGGCACAGATACGCAGTATTTT. The rearrangement links TRBV2 to TRBJ2-3; 14 bases are a match to TRBD2. From germline, CDR1 is SNHLY and CDR2 FYNNEI. The CDR3 has 16 amino acids.

The genes are TRBV5-1 and TRBJ2-5; 12 bases map to TRBD2. This CDR3 is built from 16 residues. V was clipped by 2 bases and J by 1 base; unmatched bases: 3. Per germline, CDR1 SGHRS and CDR2 YFSETQ. For the CDR3, the DNA is TGCGCCAGCAGCTTCACTAGCGGGGGGCCCCAAGAGACCCAGTACTTC. Translating it yields CASSFTSGGPQETQYF.

DNA for the CDR3: TGTGCCAGCAGCCGAGGAGGGAGCGGGGGGGCAAGAAATGAGCAGTTCTTC. This translates into CASSRGGSGGARNEQFF. J is TRBJ2-1 and V is TRBV7-6; TRBD2 matches at 10 bases. Germline V gives CDR1 SGHVS, CDR2 FNYEAQ. Trimming took 5 bases from V and 7 from J; bases not matched to a gene: 14. There are 17 residues in the CDR3.

This chain links TRBV28 with TRBJ2-1; D remains unclear. The ends were cut back, 2 bases at V and 5 bases at J, with 7 bases in the middle. The length of the CDR3 is 13 residues. CDR1 is MDHEN, CDR2 SYDVKM, per germline. CDR3 DNA: TGTGCCAGCAGTTTAAACACCGACAATGAGCAGTTCTTC. Protein sequence: CASSLNTDNEQFF.

The V and J genes are TRBV6-5 and TRBJ2-3; 7 bases fit TRBD1. V lost 6 bases to trimming and J lost 6 bases; unmatched junction nucleotides: 9. The germline V gene encodes CDR1 MNHEY and CDR2 SVGAGI. This CDR3 comprises 14 residues. The CDR3 spells CASSQEQGRDTQYF. Written as DNA, the CDR3 is TGTGCCAGCAGCCAGGAACAGGGGCGGGATACGCAGTATTTT.

The chain combines TRBV19 with TRBJ1-2; TRBD1 agrees at 9 bases. The CDR3 length is 15 residues. Germline V lookup: CDR1 LNHDA, CDR2 SQIVND (reference sequence). V lost 7 bases and J lost 2; bases outside the gene matches: 8. CDR3 coding DNA: TGTGCCAGTAATCTACAGGGGGCGCGAAACTATGGCTACACCTTC. The encoded protein is CASNLQGARNYGYTF.

The gene calls are TRBV2 and TRBJ2-1; D is perhaps TRBD1 (6 bases). The ends were cut back, 7 bases at V and 4 bases at J, with 20 bases in the middle. This CDR3 region has 16 residues. Germline CDR1 is SNHLY and CDR2 is FYNNEI. Here the CDR3 reads CASTEDSHLTYNEQFF. As DNA, the CDR3 is TGTGCCAGCACTGAGGACAGCCACCTGACTTACAATGAGCAGTTCTTC.

The rearrangement uses TRBV27 and TRBJ2-1; the D gene is possibly TRBD1 (6 bases). The CDR3 spans 19 residues. V was cut by 5 bases and J by 4 bases, with 27 bases left in between. Germline values: CDR1 MNHEY, CDR2 SMNVEV (reference sequence). CDR3 DNA sequence: TGTGCCAGCAGTCCCGGTTCCACAGGGCCAGAAAGATTATACAATGAGCAGTTCTTC. It yields the protein CASSPGSTGPERLYNEQFF.

The chain joins TRBV5-1 to TRBJ2-3; 12 nucleotides agree with TRBD2. The CDR3 spans 16 residues. With 0 bases clipped from V and 2 bases from J, the junction kept 1 base outside the gene matches. Per the germline V gene, CDR1 is SGHRS and CDR2 is YFSETQ. The CDR3 is CASSLGLAGDTDTQYF. DNA of the CDR3: TGCGCCAGCAGCTTGGGACTAGCGGGGGACACAGATACGCAGTATTTT.

This chain connects TRBV3-1 (or the pseudogene TRBV3-2) to TRBJ2-1; possible D gene TRBD2, 5 bases. The CDR3 covers 15 residues. The V and J ends lost 3 bases and 6 bases respectively, with 15 bases between them. The germline V gene encodes CDR1 LGHDT and CDR2 YNNKEL (reference sequence). The CDR3 region is CASSHSPRTGNEQFF. Here the CDR3 DNA reads TGTGCCAGCAGCCACAGCCCTCGGACTGGCAATGAGCAGTTCTTC.

The gene calls are TRBV11-3 and TRBJ2-2; 8 nucleotides line up with TRBD2. V gave up 5 bases and J gave up 1 base; unmatched junction bases: 9. CDR1 is SGHNT, CDR2 YENEEA, per germline. The CDR3 has 17 amino acids. The CDR3 DNA is TGTGCCAGCAGCCCAGGCGGCAGCGGGAGGAACACCGGGGAGCTGTTTTTT. Amino acid sequence: CASSPGGSGRNTGELFF.